The 26 T cell receptor beta chains given below trace back to one sample, sequenced in a study of OX40 agonist ivuxolimab in advanced cancers. TCRdb keeps only in-frame clones here, not all; method: immunoSEQ multiplex PCR. The table includes tens of thousands of clones, roughly four fifths detected once. Here the sequenced sample was CD4+ or CD8+ T cells sorted from blood, taken in a trial of the OX40 agonist ivuxolimab. The receptors here all came from an adult with an advanced solid tumor such as melanoma, head and neck, liver or kidney cancer.

The chain combines TRBV5-1 with TRBJ2-2, with a possible D match to TRBD2 (5 bases). The V gene's germline CDR1 is SGHRS and CDR2 YFSETQ. Between the trimmed V and J ends, which lost 0 bases and 0 bases, there was a span of 6 bases. This CDR3 region has 15 residues. CDR3 sequence (DNA): TGCGCCAGCAGCTTGGGAGGGACGAACACCGGGGAGCTGTTTTTT. It specifies CASSLGGTNTGELFF.

In its sample, this clone was seen a few times. The chain has TRBV2 and TRBJ2-4; possibly TRBD2 for D (6 bases). The CDR3 has 13 amino acids. V dropped 7 bases and J dropped 6 bases, with 13 bases sitting between them. CDR1 and CDR2 from the germline V gene are SNHLY and FYNNEI. The CDR3 DNA follows: TGTGCCAGCAATAAGGGAGCGGGAAACATTCAGTACTTC. Its protein product is CASNKGAGNIQYF.

The gene calls are TRBV6-6 and TRBJ2-1, with unresolved D. CDR3 length equals 13 residues. Germline V gives CDR1 MNHNY, CDR2 SVGAGI (reference sequence). Between the trimmed V and J ends, which lost 0 bases and 6 bases, there was a span of 6 bases. CDR3 nucleotide sequence: TGTGCCAGCAGTTACTCTAGTCTCAATGAGCAGTTCTTC. It translates to CASSYSSLNEQFF.

This clone came up once. The chain uses TRBV28 and TRBJ1-1; D not certain. Germline CDR1 MDHEN, CDR2 SYDVKM. Trimming cost V 2 bases and J 3 bases, with 16 bases left between them. CDR3 length: 16 amino acids. In DNA, the CDR3 is TGTGCCAGCAGTTTAACCCAGAACCCTGGGGACACTGAAGCTTTCTTT. Amino acids: CASSLTQNPGDTEAFF. The complete variable domain, with remaining parts taken from reference TRBV28 and TRBJ1-1, reads DVKVTQSSRYLVKRTGEKVFLECVQDMDHENMFWYRQDPGLGLRLIYFSYDVKMKEKGDIPEGYSVSREKKERFSLILESASTNQTSMYLCASSLTQNPGDTEAFFGQGTRLTVV.

The chain recombines TRBV5-1 with TRBJ2-1, with D possibly matching TRBD2 (6 bases). Looked up from germline, CDR1 is SGHRS and CDR2 is YFSETQ. V was cut by 7 bases and J by 1 base, with 12 bases left in between. CDR3 length: 14 amino acids. CDR3 loop: CASGTGESYNEQFF. The DNA for the CDR3 is TGCGCCAGCGGGACGGGGGAATCCTACAATGAGCAGTTCTTC. Drawing the rest from reference TRBV5-1 and TRBJ2-1, the complete variable domain is KAGVTQTPRYLIKTRGQQVTLSCSPISGHRSVSWYQQTPGQGLQFLFEYFSETQRNKGNFPGRFSGRQFSNSRSEMNVSTLELGDSALYLCASGTGESYNEQFFGPGTRLTVL.

The V call is TRBV6-1, the J call TRBJ2-7; D ambiguous. V was shortened by 3 bases and J by 2 bases, with 5 bases between the two germline ends. This CDR3 spans 12 amino acids. Germline V gene sequence: CDR1 MNHNS, CDR2 SASEGT. This chain's CDR3 is CASSERTYEQYF. CDR3 DNA: TGTGCCAGCAGTGAGAGGACCTACGAGCAGTACTTC.

This chain uses TRBV7-8 with TRBJ2-5, with D unclear. Germline CDR1 SGHVS, CDR2 FQNEAQ. Trimming removed 3 bases from V and 2 bases from J, with 1 base in between. This CDR3 region has 11 residues. CDR3 sequence (DNA): TGTGCCAGCAGCTTTCAAGAGACCCAGTACTTC. Translated, it gives CASSFQETQYF.

The V call is TRBV19, the J call TRBJ1-5; 10 bases are shared with TRBD1. Germline V gene data show CDR1 as LNHDA and CDR2 as SQIVND (reference sequence). The CDR3 has 17 amino acids. The V gene end was trimmed by 3 bases and the J gene end by 1 base; junction bases not matched to a gene: 6. The DNA for the CDR3 is TGTGCCAGTAGTATCACGACAGGGGGCTCGAGCAATCAGCCCCAGCATTTT. Translation: CASSITTGGSSNQPQHF. Together with reference TRBV19 and TRBJ1-5, the CDR3 gives the full variable domain: DGGITQSPKYLFRKEGQNVTLSCEQNLNHDAMYWYRQDPGQGLRLIYYSQIVNDFQKGDIAEGYSVSREKKESFPLTVTSAQKNPTAFYLCASSITTGGSSNQPQHFGDGTRLSIL.

This chain's CDR3 is CASSQAASSNTEAFF. CDR3 nucleotide sequence: TGCGCCAGCAGCCAAGCGGCCAGTTCTAACACTGAAGCTTTCTTT. The gene calls are TRBV4-3 and TRBJ1-1; D gene ambiguous. V was shortened by 1 base and J by 2 bases, with 11 bases between the two germline ends. Germline V CDR1 and CDR2: LGHNA, YSLEER. The length of the CDR3 is 15 residues.

The rearrangement links TRBV7-2 to TRBJ2-7; 7 bases line up with TRBD2. The CDR3 contains 17 residues. The germline V gene encodes CDR1 SGHTA and CDR2 FQGNSA. J gave up 7 bases and V 1 base, and 16 bases lay outside the gene matches. CDR3 amino acids: CASSLVAGVTPPREQYF. The CDR3 nucleotides are TGTGCCAGCAGCTTAGTTGCGGGAGTTACCCCCCCTCGGGAGCAGTACTTC. Combining the CDR3 with reference TRBV7-2 and TRBJ2-7 gives the whole variable domain GAGVSQSPSNKVTEKGKDVELRCDPISGHTALYWYRQSLGQGLEFLIYFQGNSAPDKSGLPSDRFSAERTGGSVSTLTIQRTQQEDSAVYLCASSLVAGVTPPREQYFGPGTRLTVT.

The rearrangement links TRBV10-1 to TRBJ2-6; no clear D gene. CDR3 length: 14 residues. Trimming cost V 6 bases and J 0 bases, with 6 bases left between them. Germline CDR1 WNHNN, CDR2 SYGVQD (reference sequence). CDR3 sequence (DNA): TGCGCCAGCAGACGGGCCTCTGGGGCCAACGTCCTGACTTTC. Its translation is CASRRASGANVLTF.

The genes are TRBV6-6 and TRBJ1-2; the D is unclear. CDR3 size: 11 residues. Germline assignment: CDR1 MNHNY and CDR2 SVGAGI (reference sequence). V gave up 8 bases and J gave up 4 bases, with 8 bases separating them. The CDR3 loop reads CASGDGYGYTF. The CDR3 DNA reads TGTGCCAGCGGTGACGGCTATGGCTACACCTTC.

The V gene is TRBV5-1, the J gene TRBJ2-7; maybe TRBD1 (7 bases). Germline V gives CDR1 SGHRS, CDR2 YFSETQ. This CDR3 has 15 amino acids. The germline V and J ends were trimmed by 2 bases and 0 bases, with 12 bases remaining between them. CDR3 loop: CASSLGGGVSYEQYF. The DNA of the CDR3 is TGCGCCAGCAGCTTAGGAGGGGGCGTCTCCTACGAGCAGTACTTC.

The chain recombines TRBV27 with TRBJ2-7; D is unresolved. V lost 5 bases, J lost 4 bases, and 12 bases lay in between. The CDR3 length is 13 residues. From germline, CDR1 is MNHEY and CDR2 SMNVEV (reference sequence). The CDR3 region is CASSTNYGYEQYF. DNA for the CDR3: TGTGCCAGCAGTACAAACTACGGTTACGAGCAGTACTTC.

This sequence joins TRBV7-2 and TRBJ2-3, with 10 bases identical to TRBD1. The germline V gene encodes CDR1 SGHTA and CDR2 FQGNSA. The CDR3 is made up of 15 amino acids. With 3 bases clipped from V and 4 bases from J, the junction kept 4 bases outside the gene matches. The DNA for the CDR3 is TGTGCCAGCAGCTTTGCCGGACAGGGGGCAGATACGCAGTATTTT. The encoded protein is CASSFAGQGADTQYF.

The chain carries TRBV7-2 and TRBJ2-1; 10 positions match TRBD2. Germline CDR1 reads SGHTA; CDR2 reads FQGNSA. The length of the CDR3 is 16 residues. Losses at the gene ends were 3 bases for V and 4 bases for J; bases not matched to a gene: 6. The CDR3 sequence is CASSFSSGGVYNEQFF. The DNA of the CDR3 is TGTGCCAGCAGCTTCTCAAGCGGGGGGGTGTACAATGAGCAGTTCTTC.

The chain combines TRBV9 with TRBJ2-7; D not resolved. This CDR3 contains 14 residues. Germline CDR1 SGDLS, CDR2 YYNGEE. V was cut by 1 base and J by 2 bases, with 10 bases left in between. CDR3 sequence reads: CASSVTPGTYEQYF. The CDR3 DNA sequence: TGTGCCAGCAGCGTAACCCCGGGTACCTACGAGCAGTACTTC.

The gene calls are TRBV11-2 and TRBJ2-1; D unclear. The V end lost 1 base, the J end lost 2 bases, and 3 bases lay between the germline ends. Germline V gives CDR1 SGHAT, CDR2 FQNNGV. The CDR3 has 13 amino acids. CDR3 nucleotides: TGTGCCAGCAGCTTAGCGACCTACAATGAGCAGTTCTTC. It is translated as CASSLATYNEQFF.

The genes are TRBV10-3 and TRBJ1-5, with 12 bases matching TRBD1. The germline V gene encodes CDR1 ENHRY and CDR2 SYGVKD. Losses at the gene ends were 6 bases for V and 5 bases for J; bases not matched to a gene: 5. This CDR3 is built from 15 residues. Here the CDR3 DNA reads TGTGCCATCAGGGGGACAGGGGGCGCGGATCAGCCCCAGCATTTT. Its translation is CAIRGTGGADQPQHF.

The chain combines TRBV5-6 with TRBJ1-1; 8 nucleotides line up with TRBD1. Trimming at V came to 1 base and at J to 12 bases, leaving 5 bases not matched to a gene. The CDR3 has 12 residues. CDR1 is SGHDT, CDR2 YYEEEE, per germline. CDR3 sequence: CASSLRDRITFF. The CDR3 DNA follows: TGTGCCAGCAGCTTGAGGGACAGGATAACTTTCTTT.

This clone was seen just once. The J gene is TRBJ1-2, the V gene TRBV10-3, with D possibly TRBD1 on 5 matching bases. Germline CDR1 is ENHRY and CDR2 is SYGVKD. The CDR3 is 14 amino acids. Trimming removed 3 bases from V and 4 bases from J, with 12 bases in between. The CDR3 sequence is CAISEGQGPYGYTF. The CDR3 region has the DNA TGTGCCATCAGTGAAGGCCAGGGCCCCTATGGCTACACCTTC.

The chain combines TRBV28 with TRBJ1-2; TRBD1 matches 8 bases. Looked up from germline, CDR1 is MDHEN and CDR2 is SYDVKM. The CDR3 extends over 13 amino acids. V lost 5 bases, J lost 7 bases, and 6 bases stayed unmatched. CDR3 region: CASSPQGGFGYTF. Here the CDR3 DNA reads TGTGCCAGCAGTCCACAGGGGGGGTTTGGCTACACCTTC.

V is TRBV4-2 and J is TRBJ1-5, with TRBD1 matching over 8 bases. Germline loops: CDR1 LGHNA, CDR2 YNFKEQ. The CDR3 covers 16 residues. V was clipped by 0 bases and J by 5 bases; unmatched bases: 6. CDR3 DNA sequence: TGTGCCAGCAGCCAAGACCAGGACAGGGCCCATCAGCCCCAGCATTTT. Translating it yields CASSQDQDRAHQPQHF.

The rearrangement links TRBV11-2 to TRBJ1-4; tentative D call: TRBD1 (5 bases). The CDR3 contains 14 residues. Germline values: CDR1 SGHAT, CDR2 FQNNGV. The germline V and J ends were trimmed by 5 bases and 9 bases, with 16 bases remaining between them. CDR3 DNA: TGTGCCAGCAGCCCCCAGGGCCTTGTGAAAAAACTGTTTTTT. Protein product: CASSPQGLVKKLFF. Together with reference TRBV11-2 and TRBJ1-4, the CDR3 gives the full variable domain: EAGVAQSPRYKIIEKRQSVAFWCNPISGHATLYWYQQILGQGPKLLIQFQNNGVVDDSQLPKDRFSAERLKGVDSTLKIQPAKLEDSAVYLCASSPQGLVKKLFFGSGTQLSVL.

The DNA for the CDR3 is TGTGCCAGCAGCCAAGATTGGCGCGGGCAGGGAATAGATGAGCAGTTCTTC. This gives the protein CASSQDWRGQGIDEQFF. The rearrangement joins TRBV14 to TRBJ2-1; D is perhaps TRBD1 or TRBD2 (5 bases each). The CDR3 extends over 17 amino acids. The ends were cut back, 0 bases at V and 8 bases at J, with 20 bases in the middle. The germline V gene has CDR1 SGHDN and CDR2 FVKESK.

The V call is TRBV2, the J call TRBJ2-7; maybe TRBD2 (6 bases). Trimming took off 7 bases at V and 5 bases at J, with 24 bases between the two ends. CDR1 and CDR2 (germline): SNHLY, FYNNEI. This CDR3 is 16 amino acids long. The CDR3 DNA reads TGTGCCAGCAACTTGGAAGGGACTTCTTTTTCCCACGAGCAGTACTTC. Translated, it gives CASNLEGTSFSHEQYF.